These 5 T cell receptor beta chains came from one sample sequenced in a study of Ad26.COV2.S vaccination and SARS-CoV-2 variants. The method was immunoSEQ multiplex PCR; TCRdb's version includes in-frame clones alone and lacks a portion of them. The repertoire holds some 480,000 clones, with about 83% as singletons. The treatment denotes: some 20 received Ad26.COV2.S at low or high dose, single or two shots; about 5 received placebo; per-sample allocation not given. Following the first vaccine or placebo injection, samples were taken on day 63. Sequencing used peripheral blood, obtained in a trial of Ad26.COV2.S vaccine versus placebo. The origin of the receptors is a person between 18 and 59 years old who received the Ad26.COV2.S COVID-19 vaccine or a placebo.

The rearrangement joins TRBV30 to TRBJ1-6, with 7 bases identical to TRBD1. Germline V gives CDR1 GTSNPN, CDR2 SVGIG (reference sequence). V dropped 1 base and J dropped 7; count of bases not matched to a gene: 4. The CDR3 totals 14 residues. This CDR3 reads CAWSEGQLNSPLHF. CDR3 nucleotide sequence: TGTGCCTGGAGTGAGGGACAGCTGAATTCACCCCTCCACTTT.

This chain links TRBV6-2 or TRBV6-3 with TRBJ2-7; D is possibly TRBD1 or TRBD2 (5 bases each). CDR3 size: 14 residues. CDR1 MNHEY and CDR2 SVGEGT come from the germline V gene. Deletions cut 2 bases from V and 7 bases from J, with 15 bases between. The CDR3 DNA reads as TGTGCCAGCAGTTACAAATCCGGGACCGGGGAGCAGTACTTC. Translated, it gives CASSYKSGTGEQYF.

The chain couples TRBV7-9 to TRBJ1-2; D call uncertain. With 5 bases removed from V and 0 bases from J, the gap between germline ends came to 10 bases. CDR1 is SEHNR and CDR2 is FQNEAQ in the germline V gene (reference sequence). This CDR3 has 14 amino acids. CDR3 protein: CASSSQVPNYGYTF. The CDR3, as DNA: TGTGCCAGCAGCAGCCAGGTCCCTAACTATGGCTACACCTTC. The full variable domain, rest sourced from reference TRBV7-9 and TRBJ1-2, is DTGVSQNPRHKITKRGQNVTFRCDPISEHNRLYWYRQTLGQGPEFLTYFQNEAQLEKSRLLSDRFSAERPKGSFSTLEIQRTEQGDSAMYLCASSSQVPNYGYTFGSGTRLTVV.

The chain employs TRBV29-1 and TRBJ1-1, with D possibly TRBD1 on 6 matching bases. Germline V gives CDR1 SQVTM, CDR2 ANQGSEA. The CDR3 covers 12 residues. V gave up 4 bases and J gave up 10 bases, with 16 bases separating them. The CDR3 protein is CSVGLRGVGAFF. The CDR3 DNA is TGCAGCGTTGGTCTCAGGGGTGTCGGAGCTTTCTTT.

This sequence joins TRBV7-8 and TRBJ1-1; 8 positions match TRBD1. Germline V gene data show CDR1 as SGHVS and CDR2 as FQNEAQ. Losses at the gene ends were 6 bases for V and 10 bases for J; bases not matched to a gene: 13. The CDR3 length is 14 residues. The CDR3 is CASSYRGNPKSAFF. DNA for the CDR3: TGTGCCAGCAGTTACAGGGGGAACCCTAAATCAGCTTTCTTT.